These 4 T cell receptor beta chains were sequenced from one sample in a study of blood T cell repertoires in COVID-19 (dated by TCRdb to about 2020). The library was obtained by the immunoSEQ multiplex PCR assay. In its TCRdb copy, this immuneACCESS table keeps in-frame sequences only and misses some clones. Where compared with another copy, unresolved V genes explain less than half of these, and the others have no known cause. The sample records approximately 140,000 clones, about four fifths of which are singletons. In total, the top ten clones hold 8% to 9% of the sample. Source material: peripheral blood. The receptor source for this set is a man aged 30-40 years with COVID-19, enrolled during active disease.

This chain uses TRBV4-3 with TRBJ2-5; 9 bases agree with TRBD1. Germline trimming cut 3 bases from V and 5 bases from J; bases unmatched to any gene: 10. The germline V gene encodes CDR1 LGHNA and CDR2 YSLEER. The CDR3 has 16 amino acids. The CDR3: CASSHITGGGGETQYF. CDR3 DNA: TGCGCCAGCAGCCATATCACAGGGGGCGGGGGCGAGACCCAGTACTTC.

The chain uses TRBV6-5 and TRBJ2-7; TRBD2 matches 13 bases. V lost 5 bases and J lost 5; bases outside the gene matches: 6. The CDR3 is made up of 15 amino acids. The germline V gene encodes CDR1 MNHEY and CDR2 SVGAGI. The CDR3 nucleotides read TGTGCCAGCAGTATCAGGACTAGCGGGAGAAACGAGCAGTACTTC. It yields the protein CASSIRTSGRNEQYF.

This chain uses TRBV28 with TRBJ2-3, with D unclear. In germline, CDR1 is MDHEN, CDR2 SYDVKM. Trimming removed 2 bases at V and 8 bases at J, with 8 bases between. This CDR3 comprises 12 residues. In nucleotides, the CDR3 is TGTGCCAGCAGTTTAAGTCCCGGTACGCAGTATTTT. Protein: CASSLSPGTQYF.

The chain carries TRBV30 and TRBJ2-3; maybe TRBD1 (5 bases). Germline V gene sequence: CDR1 GTSNPN, CDR2 SVGIG (reference sequence). With 5 bases removed from V and 0 bases from J, the gap between germline ends came to 9 bases. The CDR3 contains 13 residues. In DNA, the CDR3 is TGTGCCTGGGGCAGGGCGAGCACAGATACGCAGTATTTT. Encoded protein: CAWGRASTDTQYF.